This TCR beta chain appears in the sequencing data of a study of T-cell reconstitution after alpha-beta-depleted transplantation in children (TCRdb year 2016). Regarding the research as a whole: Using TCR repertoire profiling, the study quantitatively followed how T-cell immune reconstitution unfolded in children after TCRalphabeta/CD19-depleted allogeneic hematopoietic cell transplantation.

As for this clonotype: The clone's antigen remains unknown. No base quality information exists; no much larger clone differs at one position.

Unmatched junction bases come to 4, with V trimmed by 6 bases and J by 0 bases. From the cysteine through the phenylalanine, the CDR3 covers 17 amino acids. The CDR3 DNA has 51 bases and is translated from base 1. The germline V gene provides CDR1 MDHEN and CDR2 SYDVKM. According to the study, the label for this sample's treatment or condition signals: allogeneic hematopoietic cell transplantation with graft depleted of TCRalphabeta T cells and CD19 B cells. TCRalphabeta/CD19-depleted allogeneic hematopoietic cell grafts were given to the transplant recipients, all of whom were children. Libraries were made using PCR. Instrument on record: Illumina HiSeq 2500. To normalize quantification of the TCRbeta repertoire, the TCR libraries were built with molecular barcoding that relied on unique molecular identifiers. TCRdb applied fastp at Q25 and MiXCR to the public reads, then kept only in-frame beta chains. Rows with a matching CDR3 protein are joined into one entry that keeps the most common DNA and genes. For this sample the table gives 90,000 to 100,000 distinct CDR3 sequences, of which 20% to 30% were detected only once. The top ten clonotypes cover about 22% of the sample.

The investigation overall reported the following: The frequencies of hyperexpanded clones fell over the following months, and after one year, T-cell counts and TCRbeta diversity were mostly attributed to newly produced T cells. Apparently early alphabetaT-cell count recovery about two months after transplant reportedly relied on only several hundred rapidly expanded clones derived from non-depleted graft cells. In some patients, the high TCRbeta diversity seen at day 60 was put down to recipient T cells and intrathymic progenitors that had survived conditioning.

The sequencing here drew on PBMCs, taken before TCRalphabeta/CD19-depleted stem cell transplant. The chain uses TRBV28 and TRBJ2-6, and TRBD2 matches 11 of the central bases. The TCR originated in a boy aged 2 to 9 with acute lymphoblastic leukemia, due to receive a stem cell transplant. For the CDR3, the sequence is CASRGTSGSSGANVLTF. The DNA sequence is TGTGCCAGCAGAGGGACTAGCGGAAGCTCTGGGGCCAACGTCCTGACTTTC.